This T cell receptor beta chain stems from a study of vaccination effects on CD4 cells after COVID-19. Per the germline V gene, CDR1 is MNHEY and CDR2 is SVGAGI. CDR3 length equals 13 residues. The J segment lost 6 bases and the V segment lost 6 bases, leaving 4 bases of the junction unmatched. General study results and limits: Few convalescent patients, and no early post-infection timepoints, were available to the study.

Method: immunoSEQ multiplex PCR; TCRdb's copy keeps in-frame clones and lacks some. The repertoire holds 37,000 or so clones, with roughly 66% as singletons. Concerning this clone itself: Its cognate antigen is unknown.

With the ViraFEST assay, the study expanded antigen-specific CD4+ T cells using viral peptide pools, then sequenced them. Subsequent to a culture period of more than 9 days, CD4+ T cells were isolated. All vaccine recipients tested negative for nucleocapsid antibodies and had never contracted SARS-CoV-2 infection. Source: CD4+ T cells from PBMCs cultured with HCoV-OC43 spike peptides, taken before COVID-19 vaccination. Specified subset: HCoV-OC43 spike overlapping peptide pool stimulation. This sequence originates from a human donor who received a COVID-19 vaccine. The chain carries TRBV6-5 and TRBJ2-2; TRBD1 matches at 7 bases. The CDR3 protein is CASRKTGSGELFF. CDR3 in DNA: TGTGCCAGCAGAAAGACAGGGTCCGGGGAGCTGTTTTTT.